One and the same sample provided the 11 T cell receptor beta chains below, sequenced in a study of human T cells and chemical hapten exposure. TCRdb recomputed calls from the RACE reads with MiXCR, one row per CDR3 protein. Of roughly 120,000 distinct CDR3 sequences listed, about 12% are singletons. Time point given: patch test 1, 2 weeks after DPC sensitization. Treatment of the sample: therapeutic diphenylcyclopropenone sensitization with weekly scalp DPC. This sample comprised whole blood, obtained in connection with sensitization to the hapten diphenylcyclopropenone (DPC). All receptors derive from a woman in her fifties or sixties with alopecia areata. Some clones in this sample may be carry-over from other donors' samples.

This clonotype came up a few times. CDR3: CSIGQGRQPQHF. The CDR3 DNA reads as TGCAGCATCGGACAGGGGCGGCAGCCCCAGCATTTT. This chain links TRBV29-1 with TRBJ1-5, with TRBD1 matching 9 bases. The CDR3 runs to 12 residues. The V gene's germline CDR1 is SQVTM and CDR2 ANQGSEA. After removal of 8 bases from V and 7 bases from J, the junction contained 6 bases not matched to a gene. Full variable domain (remainder filled in from reference TRBV29-1 and TRBJ1-5): SAVISQKPSRDICQRGTSLTIQCQVDSQVTMMFWYRQQPGQSLTLIATANQGSEATYESGFVIDKFPISRPNLTFSTLTVSNMSPEDSSIYLCSIGQGRQPQHFGDGTRLSIL.

The genes are TRBV12-3 or TRBV12-4 and TRBJ2-5; D remains ambiguous. V gave up 7 bases and J gave up 2 bases, with 11 bases separating them. The CDR3 has 13 amino acids. The CDR3 region has the DNA TGTGCCAGCACTTATAGGGTTCAAGAGACCCAGTACTTC. Protein product: CASTYRVQETQYF.

The rearrangement joins TRBV7-9 to TRBJ2-3; D is ambiguous. The germline V and J ends were trimmed by 4 bases and 0 bases, with 11 bases remaining between them. The CDR3 is made up of 15 amino acids. Germline V gene data show CDR1 as SEHNR and CDR2 as FQNEAQ (reference sequence). CDR3 sequence (DNA): TGTGCCAGCAGCTCTATGGGGATGAGCACAGATACGCAGTATTTT. Protein: CASSSMGMSTDTQYF.

This clonotype was recorded many times. This chain joins TRBV2 and TRBJ1-5; 7 bases line up with TRBD1. The V gene end was trimmed by 5 bases and the J gene end by 4 bases; junction bases not matched to a gene: 5. This CDR3 has 14 residues. Germline V gene sequence: CDR1 SNHLY, CDR2 FYNNEI. In DNA, the CDR3 is TGTGCCAGCAGTCGGGACAGCCCAAATCAGCCCCAGCATTTT. This gives the protein CASSRDSPNQPQHF.

The V gene is TRBV5-4, the J gene TRBJ2-4; 9 bases line up with TRBD1. J gave up 0 bases and V 3 bases, and 7 bases lay outside the gene matches. Per germline, CDR1 SGHNT and CDR2 YYREEE (reference sequence). CDR3 length: 17 residues. This CDR3 is CASSSPGTGLAKNIQYF. Here the CDR3 DNA reads TGTGCCAGCAGCTCGCCTGGGACAGGGCTAGCCAAAAACATTCAGTACTTC.

This clonotype came up many times. The chain couples TRBV19 to TRBJ1-2; TRBD1 matches at 7 bases. CDR1 is LNHDA and CDR2 is SQIVND in the germline V gene (reference sequence). CDR3 length equals 13 residues. V lost 6 bases to trimming and J lost 4 bases; unmatched junction nucleotides: 5. This CDR3 reads CASRTGTAYGYTF. The CDR3 DNA reads TGTGCCAGTAGAACAGGGACAGCCTATGGCTACACCTTC.

This clonotype was found a few times. This chain joins TRBV9 and TRBJ2-2; D remains unclear. V was trimmed by 3 bases and J by 5 bases, leaving 11 bases between them. In germline, CDR1 is SGDLS, CDR2 YYNGEE. This CDR3 contains 14 residues. CDR3 in amino acids: CASSDSTLTGELFF. In DNA, the CDR3 is TGTGCCAGCAGCGATTCGACTCTTACCGGGGAGCTGTTTTTT.

This clonotype came up many times. The J gene is TRBJ1-2, the V gene TRBV20-1, with 7 bases that match TRBD1. Germline V gene sequence: CDR1 DFQATT, CDR2 SNEGSKA (reference sequence). J lost 2 bases, V lost 3 bases, and 0 bases had no gene match. CDR3 length: 12 residues. Written as DNA, the CDR3 is TGCAGTGCTAGCAGGGGGAACTATGGCTACACCTTC. Protein sequence: CSASRGNYGYTF.

This clonotype occurred a few times. V gene TRBV20-1 combines with J gene TRBJ2-7; TRBD1 agrees at 8 bases. CDR1 and CDR2 (germline): DFQATT, SNEGSKA (reference sequence). This CDR3 has 14 amino acids. After removal of 6 bases from V and 2 bases from J, the junction contained 9 bases not matched to a gene. The CDR3 region is CSAEGQARPYEQYF. The DNA for the CDR3 is TGCAGTGCCGAGGGACAGGCAAGACCCTACGAGCAGTACTTC.

CDR3 region: CASSQERRGTGELFF. In DNA, the CDR3 is TGCGCCAGCAGCCAAGAGCGGAGGGGTACCGGGGAGCTGTTTTTT. The chain recombines TRBV4-1 with TRBJ2-2; tentative D call: TRBD2 (6 bases). With 0 bases removed from V and 5 bases from J, the gap between germline ends came to 10 bases. CDR3 length: 15 amino acids. The germline gives CDR1 MGHRA, CDR2 YSYEKL.

This sequence joins TRBV7-9 and TRBJ2-2, with D tentatively TRBD2 (5 bases). V was pared by 7 bases and J by 5 bases, with 23 bases between. Germline CDR1 is SEHNR and CDR2 is FQNEAQ (reference sequence). This CDR3 has 17 residues. CDR3 nucleotides: TGTGCCAGCACCCACGTCCACTCGAGGGAGAAGACCGGGGAGCTGTTTTTT. Its translation is CASTHVHSREKTGELFF.